This T cell receptor beta chain was profiled in a study of cytotoxic CD8 clonotypes in ibrutinib-treated CLL. A few counts support this clone. Researchers set a sequencing depth target of 1 in 200,000 to 1 in 1 million T cells. TCRdb's copy holds only in-frame clones and misses some; the assay was immunoSEQ multiplex PCR. The sample includes over 150,000 clones, about 72% seen only once; the top ten take 10% to 15%. This clonotype was obtained from a human donor with chronic lymphocytic leukemia. Here the sequenced sample was PBMCs, taken after 24 months of ibrutinib treatment.

The CDR3 loop is CASSQGTGTRTYGYTF. For the CDR3, the DNA is TGCGCCAGCAGCCAAGGGACCGGGACAAGAACCTATGGCTACACCTTC. The chain couples TRBV4-1 to TRBJ1-2, with D possibly TRBD1 on 6 matching bases. Trimming took off 1 base at V and 4 bases at J, with 16 bases between the two ends. Germline CDR1 MGHRA, CDR2 YSYEKL. This CDR3 is built from 16 residues.